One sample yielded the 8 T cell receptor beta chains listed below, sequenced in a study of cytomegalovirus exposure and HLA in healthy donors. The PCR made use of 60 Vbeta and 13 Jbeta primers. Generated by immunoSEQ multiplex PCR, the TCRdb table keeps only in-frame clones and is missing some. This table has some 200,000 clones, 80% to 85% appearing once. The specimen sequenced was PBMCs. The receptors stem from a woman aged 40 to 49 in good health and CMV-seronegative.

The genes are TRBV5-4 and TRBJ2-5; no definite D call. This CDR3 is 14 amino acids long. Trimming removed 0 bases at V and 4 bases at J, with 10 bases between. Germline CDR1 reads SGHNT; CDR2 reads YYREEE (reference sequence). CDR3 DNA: TGTGCCAGCAGCTTGGGTTCGCCGGGAGAGACCCAGTACTTC. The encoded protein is CASSLGSPGETQYF.

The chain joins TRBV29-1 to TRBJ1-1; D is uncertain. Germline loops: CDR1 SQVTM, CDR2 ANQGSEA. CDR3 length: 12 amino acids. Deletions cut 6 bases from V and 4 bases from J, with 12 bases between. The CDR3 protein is CSVGSRGTEAFF. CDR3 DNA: TGCAGCGTCGGGTCCAGAGGCACTGAAGCTTTCTTT.

CDR3 in amino acids: CASSFQENSPLHF. The CDR3 DNA is TGTGCCAGCAGCTTTCAGGAAAATTCACCCCTCCACTTT. The chain couples TRBV9 to TRBJ1-6; D remains ambiguous. CDR1 is SGDLS and CDR2 is YYNGEE in the germline V gene. V was shortened by 4 bases and J by 7 bases, with 9 bases between the two germline ends. The CDR3 has 13 amino acids.

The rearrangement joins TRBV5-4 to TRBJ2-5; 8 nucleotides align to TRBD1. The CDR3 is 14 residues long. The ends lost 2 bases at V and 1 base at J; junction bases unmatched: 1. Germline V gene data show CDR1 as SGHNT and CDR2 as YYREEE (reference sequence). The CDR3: CASSFGQGQETQYF. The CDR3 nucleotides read TGTGCCAGCAGCTTCGGACAGGGCCAAGAGACCCAGTACTTC.

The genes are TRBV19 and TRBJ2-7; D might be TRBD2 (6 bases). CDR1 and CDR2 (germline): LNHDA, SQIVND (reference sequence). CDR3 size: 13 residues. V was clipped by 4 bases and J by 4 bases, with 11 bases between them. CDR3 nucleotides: TGTGCCAGTAGTAGCGGGATCCTTTACGAGCAGTACTTC. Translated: CASSSGILYEQYF.

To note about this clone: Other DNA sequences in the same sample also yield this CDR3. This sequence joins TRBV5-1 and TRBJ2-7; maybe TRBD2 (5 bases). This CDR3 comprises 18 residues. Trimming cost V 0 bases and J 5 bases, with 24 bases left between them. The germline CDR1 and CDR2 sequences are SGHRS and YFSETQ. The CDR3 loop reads CASSLAVEGRVVRDEQYF. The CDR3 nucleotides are TGCGCCAGCAGCTTGGCCGTTGAGGGTCGAGTCGTTCGAGACGAGCAGTACTTC.

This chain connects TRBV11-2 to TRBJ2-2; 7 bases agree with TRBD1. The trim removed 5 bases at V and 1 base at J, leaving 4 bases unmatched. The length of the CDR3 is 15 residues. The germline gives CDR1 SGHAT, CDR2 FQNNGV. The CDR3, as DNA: TGTGCCAGCAGCCAGACAGGGTGGAACACCGGGGAGCTGTTTTTT. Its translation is CASSQTGWNTGELFF.

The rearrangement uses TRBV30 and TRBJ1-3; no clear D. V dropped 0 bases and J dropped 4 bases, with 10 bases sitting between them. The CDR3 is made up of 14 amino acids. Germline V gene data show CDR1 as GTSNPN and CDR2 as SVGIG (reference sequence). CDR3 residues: CAWSVDYNGNTIYF. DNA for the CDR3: TGTGCCTGGAGTGTAGATTACAACGGAAACACCATATATTTT.